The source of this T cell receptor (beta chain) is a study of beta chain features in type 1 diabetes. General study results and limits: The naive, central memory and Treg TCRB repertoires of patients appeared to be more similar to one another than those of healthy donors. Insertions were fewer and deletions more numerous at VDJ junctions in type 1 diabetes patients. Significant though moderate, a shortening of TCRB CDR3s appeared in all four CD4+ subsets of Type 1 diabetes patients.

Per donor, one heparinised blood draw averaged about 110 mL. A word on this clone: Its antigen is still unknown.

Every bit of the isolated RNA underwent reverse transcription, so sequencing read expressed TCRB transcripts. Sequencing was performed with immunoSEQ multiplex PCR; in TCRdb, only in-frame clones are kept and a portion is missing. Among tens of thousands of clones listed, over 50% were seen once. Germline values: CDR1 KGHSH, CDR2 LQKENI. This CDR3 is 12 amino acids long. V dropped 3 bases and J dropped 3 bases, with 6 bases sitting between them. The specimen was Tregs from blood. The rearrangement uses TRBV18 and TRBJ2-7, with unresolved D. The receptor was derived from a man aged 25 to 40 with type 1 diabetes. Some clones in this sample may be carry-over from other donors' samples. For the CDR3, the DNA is TGTGCCAGCTCACCCGTCGGCTACGAGCAGTACTTC. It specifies CASSPVGYEQYF.